These 5 T cell receptor beta chains were sequenced from one sample in a study of cytomegalovirus exposure and HLA in healthy donors. The PCR ran on 60 Vbeta and 13 Jbeta primers. Some clones are missing from TCRdb's copy, which holds only in-frame ones; the method was immunoSEQ multiplex PCR. The sample totals about 160,000 clones; its top ten clones hold approximately 2%. The sample comprised PBMCs. Every receptor here comes from a man in his thirties or forties in good health and CMV-seronegative.

The DNA for the CDR3 is TGCGCCAGCAGCTTGGGAGACACGAACACTGAAGCTTTCTTT. Translation: CASSLGDTNTEAFF. The chain combines TRBV5-1 with TRBJ1-1; the D is unclear. The CDR3 is 14 amino acids. V was cut by 0 bases and J by 1 base, with 7 bases left in between. Germline assignment: CDR1 SGHRS and CDR2 YFSETQ.

The rearrangement uses TRBV19 and TRBJ2-7, with 13 bases lining up with TRBD2. Germline loops: CDR1 LNHDA, CDR2 SQIVND (reference sequence). Germline trimming cut 4 bases from V and 0 bases from J; bases unmatched to any gene: 6. The length of the CDR3 is 17 residues. CDR3 region: CASSTRLAGGSSYEQYF. For the CDR3, the DNA is TGTGCCAGTAGTACCCGACTAGCGGGAGGATCCTCCTACGAGCAGTACTTC.

This rearrangement joins TRBV10-2 to TRBJ1-4, with 8 bases lining up with TRBD1. Looked up from germline, CDR1 is WSHSY and CDR2 is SAAADI. The CDR3 length is 13 residues. V gave up 3 bases and J gave up 10 bases; unmatched junction bases: 4. Written as DNA, the CDR3 is TGCGCCAGCAGTGAACAGGGGGAGCGAAAACTGTTTTTT. It specifies CASSEQGERKLFF.

V usage is TRBV7-8 and J usage is TRBJ2-7, with D possibly matching TRBD1 (7 bases). Per germline, CDR1 SGHVS and CDR2 FQNEAQ. Between the trimmed V and J ends, which lost 5 bases and 4 bases, there was a span of 18 bases. This CDR3 is built from 15 residues. The CDR3 DNA reads TGTGCCAGCAGCGAGGTCCGCGCAGGGGGGTACGAGCAGTACTTC. Residues: CASSEVRAGGYEQYF.

The chain carries TRBV11-2 and TRBJ1-4; D is uncertain. CDR1 and CDR2 (germline): SGHAT, FQNNGV. V was shortened by 1 base and J by 7 bases, with 10 bases between the two germline ends. CDR3 length equals 14 residues. The CDR3 reads CASSLVRGGEKLFF. CDR3 DNA: TGTGCCAGCAGCTTAGTAAGAGGCGGTGAAAAACTGTTTTTT.